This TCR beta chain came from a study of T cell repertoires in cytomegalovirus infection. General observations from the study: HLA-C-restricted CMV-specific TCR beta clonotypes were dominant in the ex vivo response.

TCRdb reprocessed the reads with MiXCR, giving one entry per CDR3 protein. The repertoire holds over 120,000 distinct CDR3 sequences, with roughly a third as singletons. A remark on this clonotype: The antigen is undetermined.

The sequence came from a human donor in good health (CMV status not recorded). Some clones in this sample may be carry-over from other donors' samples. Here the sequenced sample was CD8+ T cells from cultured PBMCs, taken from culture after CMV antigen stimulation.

CDR3 protein: CASSQTLRMDKNTGELFF. The CDR3 bases are TGTGCCAGCAGCCAAACCCTCAGGATGGATAAGAACACCGGGGAGCTGTTTTTT. The chain has TRBV14 and TRBJ2-2; D is unclear. Germline V gives CDR1 SGHDN, CDR2 FVKESK. Trimming removed 2 bases from V and 1 base from J, with 17 bases in between. This CDR3 has 18 residues. Full variable domain (missing parts from reference TRBV14 and TRBJ2-2): EAGVTQFPSHSVIEKGQTVTLRCDPISGHDNLYWYRRVMGKEIKFLLHFVKESKQDESGMPNNRFLAERTGGTYSTLKVQPAELEDSGVYFCASSQTLRMDKNTGELFFGEGSRLTVL.